These 3 T cell receptor beta chains share one sample of origin, sequenced in a study of tumor-infiltrating lymphocytes in localized non-small cell lung cancer. The table came from immunoSEQ multiplex PCR; TCRdb's copy has only in-frame clones and leaves some out. The sample shows about 12,000 clones, 65% to 90% of them seen only once. Sequenced sample: lung tumor tissue. All receptors come from a human donor with non-small cell lung cancer.

There are a few counts of this clone. The chain couples TRBV28 to TRBJ2-3, with TRBD1 identical over 10 bases. V lost 5 bases and J lost 4; bases outside the gene matches: 12. The CDR3 has 17 amino acids. The V gene's germline CDR1 is MDHEN and CDR2 SYDVKM. CDR3 protein: CASSPRRDRGLPDTQYF. CDR3 DNA sequence: TGTGCCAGCAGTCCCAGAAGGGACAGGGGCTTGCCAGATACGCAGTATTTT.

The J gene is TRBJ2-3, the V gene TRBV5-1; D might be TRBD2 (6 bases). The CDR3 has 15 residues. Germline V gene data show CDR1 as SGHRS and CDR2 as YFSETQ. V was cut by 4 bases and J by 6 bases, with 18 bases left in between. DNA of the CDR3: TGCGCCAGCAGCGTGAATAGCGGAGGGGTGGATACGCAGTATTTT. This encodes CASSVNSGGVDTQYF.

The chain is built from TRBV6-6 and TRBJ2-6; the D is unclear. The CDR3 is made up of 16 amino acids. In germline, CDR1 is MNHNY, CDR2 SVGAGI (reference sequence). The V end lost 7 bases, the J end lost 2 bases, and 15 bases lay between the germline ends. In DNA form, the CDR3 reads TGTGCCAGCACCCCGTGGGGATCCGCTGGGGCCAACGTCCTGACTTTC. It yields the protein CASTPWGSAGANVLTF.